This TCR beta chain was captured in a study of cytomegalovirus exposure and HLA in healthy donors. Study summary: Within the Caucasian-associated ancestry cluster were roughly 82% of the approximately 390 genotyped donors.

This clone was seen a single time. The primer mix had 60 Vbeta and 13 Jbeta primers. Sequencing was performed with immunoSEQ multiplex PCR; in TCRdb, only in-frame clones are kept and a portion is missing. The sample carries 150,000 or so clones, 80% recorded once. This CDR3 contains 15 residues. Per germline, CDR1 SGHDT and CDR2 YYEEEE. J was trimmed by 1 base and V by 2 bases; bases with no gene match: 3. This chain links TRBV5-6 with TRBJ2-5; TRBD1 agrees at 9 bases. The sample was PBMCs. This TCR came from a man between 45 and 60 years old in good health and CMV-seronegative. CDR3 in amino acids: CASSLSGQGQETQYF. DNA for the CDR3: TGTGCCAGCAGCTTATCGGGACAGGGCCAAGAGACCCAGTACTTC.